This is a list of T cell receptor beta chains from one sample in a study of identical twins. Each CDR3 protein is one row after TCRdb ran MiXCR on the 5' RACE reads. The sample has some 440,000 distinct CDR3 sequences, around 24% seen once; the top ten hold over 2.5%. The same sample was also studied in work on T cells expressing NK-cell markers.

Sequencing input: CD4+ T cells sorted from blood. The receptor source for this set is a woman aged 18-30 years in good health. Both conserved end residues are trimmed from each CDR3.

CDR3,V,J
SVEADSRDTQY,TRBV29-1,TRBJ2-3
ASSLDEVRKQPQH,TRBV12-3/TRBV12-4,TRBJ1-5
ASSLAGVAGNEQY,TRBV7-2,TRBJ2-7
SARGSRVPDTQY,TRBV20-1,TRBJ2-3
ASSGRQGTYEQY,TRBV10-2,TRBJ2-7
ASSSGAGYT,TRBV12-3/TRBV12-4,TRBJ1-2
ASSTDSSEQY,TRBV7-2,TRBJ2-7
ASSWSLANTEAF,TRBV5-6,TRBJ1-1
ASSAKKGGHNYGYT,TRBV7-9,TRBJ1-2
SAHKRLTYEQY,TRBV20-1,TRBJ2-7
ASSLAGPENIQY,TRBV5-1,TRBJ2-4
ASGRQHYEQY,TRBV12-3/TRBV12-4,TRBJ2-7
ASRRGGVNTGELF,TRBV27,TRBJ2-2
ASGQASYNEQF,TRBV6-1,TRBJ2-1
SVAQGTSGGGELF,TRBV29-1,TRBJ2-2
ASSQDRRETQY,TRBV4-3,TRBJ2-5
ATSDSRTAQETQY,TRBV24-1,TRBJ2-5
SAREELARETQY,TRBV20-1,TRBJ2-5
ASSLLQVSGANVLT,TRBV5-1,TRBJ2-6
ASSIGPSGEKLF,TRBV19,TRBJ1-4
ASSPPAGLSTDTQY,TRBV9,TRBJ2-3
AIMTGGNTEAF,TRBV10-3,TRBJ1-1
ASRKDRGGSPLH,TRBV4-3,TRBJ1-6
ASSWMGWVGELF,TRBV13,TRBJ2-2
ASSVDHNSYEQY,TRBV9,TRBJ2-7
ASTLEGDNYNEQF,TRBV5-1,TRBJ2-1
SALRGDEQF,TRBV20-1,TRBJ2-1
ASSLGAGGFRNEQF,TRBV5-1,TRBJ2-1
ASSSQDSAGGELF,TRBV11-3,TRBJ2-2
AISPPASLRGYT,TRBV10-3,TRBJ1-2
ASVMGPFQETQY,TRBV7-2,TRBJ2-5
ASSYSIGRFNTEAF,TRBV6-5,TRBJ1-1